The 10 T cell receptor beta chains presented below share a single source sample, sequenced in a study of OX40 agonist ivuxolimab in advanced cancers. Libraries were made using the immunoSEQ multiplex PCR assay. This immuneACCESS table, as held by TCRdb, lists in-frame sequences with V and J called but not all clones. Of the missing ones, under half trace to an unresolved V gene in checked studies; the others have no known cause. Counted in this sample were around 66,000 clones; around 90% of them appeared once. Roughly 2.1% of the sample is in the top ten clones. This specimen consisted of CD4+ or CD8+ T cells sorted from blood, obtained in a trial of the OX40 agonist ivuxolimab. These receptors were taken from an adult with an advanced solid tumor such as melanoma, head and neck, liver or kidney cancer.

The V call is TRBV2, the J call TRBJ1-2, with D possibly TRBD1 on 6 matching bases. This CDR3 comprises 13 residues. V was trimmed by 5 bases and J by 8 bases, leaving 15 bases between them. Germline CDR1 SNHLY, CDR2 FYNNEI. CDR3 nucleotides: TGTGCCAGCAGTAAGGACAGCGTAGGGGGCTACACCTTC. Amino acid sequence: CASSKDSVGGYTF.

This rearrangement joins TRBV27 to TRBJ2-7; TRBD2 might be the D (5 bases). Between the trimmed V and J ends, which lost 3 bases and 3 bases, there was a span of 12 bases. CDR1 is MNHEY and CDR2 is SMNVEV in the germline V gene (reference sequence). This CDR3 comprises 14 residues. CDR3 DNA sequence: TGTGCCAGCAGTTTCATACGGGAAGGCTACGAGCAGTACTTC. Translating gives CASSFIREGYEQYF.

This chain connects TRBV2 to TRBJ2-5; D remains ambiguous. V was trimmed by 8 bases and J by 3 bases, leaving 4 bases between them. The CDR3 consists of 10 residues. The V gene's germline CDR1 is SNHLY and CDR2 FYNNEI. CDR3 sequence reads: CASGEETQYF. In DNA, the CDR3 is TGTGCCAGCGGGGAAGAGACCCAGTACTTC.

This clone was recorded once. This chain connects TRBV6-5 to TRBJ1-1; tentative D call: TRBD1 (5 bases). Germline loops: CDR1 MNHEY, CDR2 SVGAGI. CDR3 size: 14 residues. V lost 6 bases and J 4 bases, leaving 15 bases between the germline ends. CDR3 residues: CASSLAGTTTEAFF. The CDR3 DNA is TGTGCCAGCAGCCTGGCTGGGACGACCACTGAAGCTTTCTTT.

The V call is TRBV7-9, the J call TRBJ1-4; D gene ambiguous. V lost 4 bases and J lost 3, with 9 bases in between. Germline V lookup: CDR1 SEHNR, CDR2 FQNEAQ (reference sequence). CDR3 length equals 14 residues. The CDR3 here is CASSYNSANEKLFF. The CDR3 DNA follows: TGTGCCAGCAGCTACAACAGTGCTAATGAAAAACTGTTTTTT.

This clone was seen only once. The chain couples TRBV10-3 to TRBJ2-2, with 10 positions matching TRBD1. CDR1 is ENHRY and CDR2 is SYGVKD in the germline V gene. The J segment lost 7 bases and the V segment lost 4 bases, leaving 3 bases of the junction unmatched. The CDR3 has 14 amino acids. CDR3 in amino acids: CAISGQGANGELFF. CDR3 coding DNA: TGTGCCATCAGTGGACAGGGGGCGAACGGGGAGCTGTTTTTT.

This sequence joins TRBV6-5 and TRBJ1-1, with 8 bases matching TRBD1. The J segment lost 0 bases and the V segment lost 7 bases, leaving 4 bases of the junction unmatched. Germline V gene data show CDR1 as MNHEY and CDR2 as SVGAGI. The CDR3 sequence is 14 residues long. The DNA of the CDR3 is TGTGCCAGCATCGACAGGGGAATGAACACTGAAGCTTTCTTT. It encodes CASIDRGMNTEAFF.

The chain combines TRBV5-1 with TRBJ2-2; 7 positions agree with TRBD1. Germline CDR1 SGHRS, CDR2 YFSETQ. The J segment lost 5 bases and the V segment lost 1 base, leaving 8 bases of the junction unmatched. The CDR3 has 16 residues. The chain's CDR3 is CASSLLGGAGTGELFF. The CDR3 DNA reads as TGCGCCAGCAGCTTGTTAGGGGGCGCGGGTACCGGGGAGCTGTTTTTT. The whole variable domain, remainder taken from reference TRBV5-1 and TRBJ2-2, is KAGVTQTPRYLIKTRGQQVTLSCSPISGHRSVSWYQQTPGQGLQFLFEYFSETQRNKGNFPGRFSGRQFSNSRSEMNVSTLELGDSALYLCASSLLGGAGTGELFFGEGSRLTVL.

The CDR3 reads CASRGKGDTGELFF. CDR3 nucleotide sequence: TGTGCCAGCCGGGGGAAAGGGGACACCGGGGAGCTGTTTTTT. This chain uses TRBV11-3 with TRBJ2-2; possible D gene TRBD2, 6 bases. The CDR3 loop spans 14 amino acids. Germline V lookup: CDR1 SGHNT, CDR2 YENEEA. V shed 8 bases and J shed 3 bases, with 13 bases lying between them.

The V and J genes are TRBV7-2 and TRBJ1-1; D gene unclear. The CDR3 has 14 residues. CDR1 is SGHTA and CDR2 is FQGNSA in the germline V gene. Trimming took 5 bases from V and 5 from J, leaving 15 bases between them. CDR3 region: CASSNYLAVTEAFF. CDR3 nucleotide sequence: TGTGCCAGCAGCAACTACCTAGCGGTTACTGAAGCTTTCTTT.